Here is one T cell receptor (beta chain) with its context. Germline assignment: CDR1 SGHKS and CDR2 YYEKEE (reference sequence). The CDR3 spans 16 residues. With V trimmed by 0 bases and J by 5 bases, 8 bases remained unmatched. This sample stems from a study of blood T cell repertoires in COVID-19. At the level of the study: Italy, Spain and the United States were the sources of the convalescent and acute COVID-19 samples.

Produced via immunoSEQ multiplex PCR; TCRdb's table is partial and in-frame only. The sample lists roughly 230,000 clones; 75% to 85% were seen once. Source material: peripheral blood. V usage is TRBV5-5 and J usage is TRBJ1-5; 7 bases align to TRBD1. The source is a human donor in a cohort sampled during active COVID-19. The CDR3: CASSLVPSRGDQPQHF. The DNA for the CDR3 is TGTGCCAGCAGCTTGGTGCCCAGCAGGGGGGATCAGCCCCAGCATTTT.